The 10 T cell receptor beta chains listed next were all sequenced from one sample in a study of technical replicates of blood from several donors. Method: immunoSEQ multiplex PCR; TCRdb's copy keeps in-frame clones and lacks some. The repertoire holds about 71,000 clones, with roughly 90% as singletons. The source material was PBMCs. All receptors come from a human donor in good health. Some clones in this sample may be carry-over from other donors' samples.

This clone came up a few times. The chain is built from TRBV6-1 and TRBJ2-2, with D maybe TRBD2 (6 bases). The CDR3 spans 14 residues. Germline assignment: CDR1 MNHNS and CDR2 SASEGT. The V end lost 6 bases, the J end lost 3 bases, and 11 bases lay between the germline ends. This CDR3 is CASSGGDHTGELFF. The CDR3 DNA sequence: TGTGCCAGCAGCGGCGGGGACCACACCGGGGAGCTGTTTTTT.

V gene TRBV9 combines with J gene TRBJ1-2; the D gene is possibly TRBD1 (6 bases). The V end was cut by 6 bases, the J end by 8 bases, with 20 bases between. Per the germline V gene, CDR1 is SGDLS and CDR2 is YYNGEE. This CDR3 comprises 14 residues. The DNA of the CDR3 is TGTGCCAGCAAAGTCGGGGGGCAGGCAGGGGGCTACACCTTC. Its protein product is CASKVGGQAGGYTF.

The CDR3 loop reads CASSLDQATNEKLFF. Here the CDR3 DNA reads TGCGCCAGCAGCTTGGATCAGGCAACTAATGAAAAACTGTTTTTT. The rearrangement links TRBV5-1 to TRBJ1-4; no clear D gene. Germline values: CDR1 SGHRS, CDR2 YFSETQ. The CDR3 runs 15 residues. V was pared by 0 bases and J by 0 bases, with 6 bases between.

This clone was seen only once. This chain's CDR3 is CASSSPDRGIGGRETQYF. The CDR3 bases are TGTGCCAGCAGTTCGCCCGACAGGGGGATTGGGGGACGGGAGACCCAGTACTTC. The chain carries TRBV28 and TRBJ2-5; 9 bases align to TRBD1. Germline assignment: CDR1 MDHEN and CDR2 SYDVKM. Losses at the gene ends were 4 bases for V and 5 bases for J; bases not matched to a gene: 17. This CDR3 is 18 amino acids long.

The J gene is TRBJ2-3, the V gene TRBV18, with D maybe TRBD2 (6 bases). CDR1 and CDR2 from the germline V gene are KGHSH and LQKENI. Trimming took off 2 bases at V and 3 bases at J, with 15 bases between the two ends. This CDR3 is 16 amino acids long. The DNA of the CDR3 is TGTGCCAGCTCACCAGGCGTGCCGGGGAGGACAGATACGCAGTATTTT. Translating it yields CASSPGVPGRTDTQYF.

This clone appeared once. The chain uses TRBV18 and TRBJ2-5; no definite D call. V was clipped by 3 bases and J by 1 base, with 6 bases between them. CDR1 is KGHSH, CDR2 LQKENI, per germline. The CDR3 loop spans 13 amino acids. CDR3 sequence: CASSPAGQETQYF. The CDR3 DNA is TGTGCCAGCTCACCCGCCGGCCAAGAGACCCAGTACTTC.

The V and J genes are TRBV12-5 and TRBJ2-7, with D perhaps TRBD1 (5 bases). V lost 6 bases, J lost 5 bases, and 20 bases lay in between. The CDR3 totals 15 residues. Germline lookup yields CDR1 LGHNT and CDR2 FRNRAP. The DNA of the CDR3 is TGTGCTAGTGGCCCCACTGGACAAATAAGGAACGAGCAGTACTTC. It is translated as CASGPTGQIRNEQYF.

The V and J genes are TRBV19 and TRBJ1-1; D may be TRBD1 (5 bases). The CDR3 is made up of 18 amino acids. Trimming cost V 3 bases and J 0 bases, with 20 bases left between them. CDR1 and CDR2 from the germline V gene are LNHDA and SQIVND (reference sequence). For the CDR3, the DNA is TGTGCCAGTAGTATTGTAGGGGAGGGGCCCGGCCTGAACACTGAAGCTTTCTTT. It translates to CASSIVGEGPGLNTEAFF.

This rearrangement joins TRBV7-2 to TRBJ2-3, with TRBD2 identical over 7 bases. Per germline, CDR1 SGHTA and CDR2 FQGNSA. V lost 2 bases, J lost 4 bases, and 6 bases stayed unmatched. The CDR3 extends over 15 amino acids. CDR3 nucleotides: TGTGCCAGCAGCTTAAGGCAGGGAGGGGCAGATACGCAGTATTTT. Translating it yields CASSLRQGGADTQYF.

The chain recombines TRBV30 with TRBJ2-7; D perhaps matches TRBD2 (7 bases). This CDR3 comprises 15 residues. Trimming shortened V by 2 bases and J by 0 bases, and 14 bases separated the two germline ends. The germline V gene encodes CDR1 GTSNPN and CDR2 SVGIG (reference sequence). This CDR3 reads CAWSRTGGGSYEQYF. As DNA, the CDR3 is TGTGCCTGGAGTCGGACGGGGGGCGGCTCCTACGAGCAGTACTTC.